The clone carrying this T cell receptor beta chain was picked up many times. This specimen belongs to a study of T cells in Graves' hyperthyroidism and ophthalmopathy. CDR3 size: 15 residues. Germline CDR1 DFQATT, CDR2 SNEGSKA (reference sequence). V lost 6 bases, J lost 5 bases, and 20 bases lay in between. From RNA transcripts, TCR beta CDR3 regions were amplified. The HTBI set primed first-round TCR CDR3 RT-PCR. TCRdb reprocessed the multiplex PCR reads via MiXCR and lists one record per CDR3 protein. The sample lists about 300,000 distinct CDR3 sequences; about 14% were seen once. The receptor comes from a woman aged 25 to 39 with Graves' hyperthyroidism that later progressed to Graves' ophthalmopathy. The sequenced sample was blood. The chain links TRBV20-1 to TRBJ2-1; no definite D call. CDR3 nucleotides: TGCAGTGCGCGACCCCAGGTGGGCGCCAACAATGAGCAGTTCTTC. This gives the protein CSARPQVGANNEQFF.